These 18 T cell receptor beta chains share one sample of origin, sequenced in a study of blood T cell repertoires in COVID-19. TCRdb's copy holds only in-frame clones and misses some; the assay was immunoSEQ multiplex PCR. The sample consists of under 250,000 clones, 82% of them appearing once. The sequenced sample consisted of peripheral blood. The receptors were gathered from a woman between 70 and 85 years old with acute or convalescent COVID-19.

Written as DNA, the CDR3 is TGTGCCAGCAGATACGGGGGTTGGGTTTCACCCCTCCACTTT. Translating it yields CASRYGGWVSPLHF. The V and J genes are TRBV28 and TRBJ1-6, with D possibly being TRBD1 (5 bases). This CDR3 has 14 residues. V was clipped by 6 bases and J by 9 bases, with 15 bases between them. CDR1 and CDR2 (germline): MDHEN, SYDVKM.

The chain recombines TRBV3-1 (or the pseudogene TRBV3-2) with TRBJ1-6; D possibly corresponds to TRBD1 (6 bases). Per germline, CDR1 LGHDT and CDR2 YNNKEL (reference sequence). V was cut by 7 bases and J by 9 bases, with 19 bases left in between. The CDR3 has 15 residues. This CDR3 reads CASTFRGGLGSPLHF. DNA of the CDR3: TGTGCCAGCACCTTCAGGGGAGGGTTGGGTTCACCCCTCCACTTT.

V and J are TRBV3-1 (or the pseudogene TRBV3-2) and TRBJ1-3; possibly TRBD1 for D (6 bases). This CDR3 spans 17 amino acids. Germline assignment: CDR1 LGHDT and CDR2 YNNKEL (reference sequence). V lost 1 base and J 1 base, leaving 14 bases between the germline ends. This CDR3 reads CASSQGRQVFSGNTIYF. The CDR3, as DNA: TGTGCCAGCAGCCAAGGTAGACAGGTCTTTTCTGGAAACACCATATATTTT.

This clone was counted only a few times. V usage is TRBV6-1 and J usage is TRBJ2-7, with D perhaps TRBD1 (5 bases). The CDR3 length is 15 residues. The germline CDR1 and CDR2 sequences are MNHNS and SASEGT. Trimming pared 4 bases from V and 5 bases from J, leaving 18 bases between. The CDR3 is CASSAPGLTGNEQYF. Here the CDR3 DNA reads TGTGCCAGCAGTGCTCCAGGGTTGACTGGGAACGAGCAGTACTTC.

The rearrangement uses TRBV5-1 and TRBJ1-2; TRBD1 matches at 10 bases. CDR3 length equals 16 residues. J was trimmed by 4 bases and V by 3 bases; bases with no gene match: 9. CDR1 is SGHRS and CDR2 is YFSETQ in the germline V gene. DNA for the CDR3: TGCGCCAGCAGCTCAGGGGAGACAGGGGGCTTCTATGGCTACACCTTC. Amino acid sequence: CASSSGETGGFYGYTF.

The V gene is TRBV27, the J gene TRBJ1-1; TRBD1 matches at 8 bases. The CDR3 sequence is 14 residues long. Per the germline V gene, CDR1 is MNHEY and CDR2 is SMNVEV (reference sequence). The J segment lost 5 bases and the V segment lost 5 bases, leaving 7 bases of the junction unmatched. Here the CDR3 DNA reads TGTGCCAGCAGTCCTCGACAGGGGAGGACTGAAGCTTTCTTT. The encoded protein is CASSPRQGRTEAFF.

The chain carries TRBV5-4 and TRBJ1-1; tentative D call: TRBD1 (5 bases). V was trimmed by 4 bases and J by 0 bases, leaving 13 bases between them. CDR1 is SGHNT and CDR2 is YYREEE in the germline V gene (reference sequence). The CDR3 runs 15 residues. CDR3 region: CASSPRTLMNTEAFF. CDR3 nucleotide sequence: TGTGCCAGCAGCCCAAGGACACTTATGAACACTGAAGCTTTCTTT.

The genes are TRBV11-2 and TRBJ2-5; TRBD1 matches 7 bases. Germline CDR1 and CDR2: SGHAT and FQNNGV. The V segment lost 7 bases and the J segment 5 bases; nucleotides outside the gene matches: 10. The CDR3 length is 14 residues. The DNA of the CDR3 is TGTGCCAGCAACCCCCCCTCGGACAGGGAGACCCAGTACTTC. It encodes CASNPPSDRETQYF.

This chain joins TRBV19 and TRBJ1-1; D unclear. Trimming shortened V by 3 bases and J by 0 bases, and 11 bases separated the two germline ends. The CDR3 length is 15 residues. Per germline, CDR1 LNHDA and CDR2 SQIVND (reference sequence). The CDR3 is CASSINRVVNTEAFF. CDR3 sequence (DNA): TGTGCCAGTAGTATTAACCGGGTGGTGAACACTGAAGCTTTCTTT.

The J gene is TRBJ2-5, the V gene TRBV6-2 or TRBV6-3, with 9 bases identical to TRBD2. The CDR3 contains 16 residues. The germline V gene has CDR1 MNHEY and CDR2 SVGEGT. V was pared by 1 base and J by 3 bases, with 6 bases of the junction left unmatched. The CDR3 region has the DNA TGTGCCAGCAGTTACTTGAGCGGGGGGACCGAAGAGACCCAGTACTTC. Translated: CASSYLSGGTEETQYF.

The V gene is TRBV7-2, the J gene TRBJ2-3; 10 bases fit TRBD1. The V segment lost 8 bases and the J segment 1 base; nucleotides outside the gene matches: 3. CDR3 size: 14 residues. Germline V gene lookup returns CDR1 SGHTA and CDR2 FQGNSA. The CDR3 reads CASEDRGGTDTQYF. Written as DNA, the CDR3 is TGTGCCAGCGAGGACAGGGGGGGCACAGATACGCAGTATTTT.

The sample holds one count of this clone. CDR3 DNA: TGTGCCAGCAGTTTAAATAGCGCAACTAATGAAAAACTGTTTTTT. Translation gives CASSLNSATNEKLFF. The rearrangement uses TRBV28 and TRBJ1-4; D remains unclear. Per the germline V gene, CDR1 is MDHEN and CDR2 is SYDVKM. V shed 2 bases and J shed 0 bases, with 7 bases lying between them. The CDR3 runs to 15 residues.

The genes are TRBV4-3 and TRBJ2-7, with D maybe TRBD1 (6 bases). The CDR3 spans 16 residues. Germline loops: CDR1 LGHNA, CDR2 YSLEER. The germline V and J ends were trimmed by 0 bases and 0 bases, with 12 bases remaining between them. The CDR3 region is CASSQDFGRGSYEQYF. The CDR3 DNA sequence: TGCGCCAGCAGCCAAGATTTCGGCAGGGGCTCCTACGAGCAGTACTTC.

This clone was detected a few times. V is TRBV5-1 and J is TRBJ1-2, with D possibly matching TRBD1 (6 bases). The V gene lost 0 bases and the J gene lost 3 bases, with 12 bases spanning the gap. This CDR3 region has 15 residues. The germline V gene encodes CDR1 SGHRS and CDR2 YFSETQ. The CDR3 nucleotides are TGCGCCAGCAGCTTGGCCGGGGGGCAAGACTATGGCTACACCTTC. Protein product: CASSLAGGQDYGYTF. The full variable domain, rest sourced from reference TRBV5-1 and TRBJ1-2, is KAGVTQTPRYLIKTRGQQVTLSCSPISGHRSVSWYQQTPGQGLQFLFEYFSETQRNKGNFPGRFSGRQFSNSRSEMNVSTLELGDSALYLCASSLAGGQDYGYTFGSGTRLTVV.

The chain carries TRBV7-2 and TRBJ1-2; D might be TRBD1 (6 bases). The ends were cut back, 5 bases at V and 4 bases at J, with 11 bases in the middle. Germline loops: CDR1 SGHTA, CDR2 FQGNSA. The CDR3 runs to 13 residues. Here the CDR3 reads CASSARGVYGYTF. The CDR3 nucleotides read TGTGCCAGCAGCGCCAGGGGTGTCTATGGCTACACCTTC.

The J gene is TRBJ2-1, the V gene TRBV29-1; TRBD2 is a possible D gene (5 bases). Germline lookup yields CDR1 SQVTM and CDR2 ANQGSEA. The CDR3 loop spans 12 amino acids. Trimming shortened V by 5 bases and J by 7 bases, and 12 bases separated the two germline ends. CDR3 DNA: TGCAGCGTTCGGACTTTTCAAAATGAGCAGTTCTTC. Translated: CSVRTFQNEQFF.

This clone was seen a single time. The chain carries TRBV14 and TRBJ2-5; D is unclear. The CDR3 consists of 14 residues. Germline loops: CDR1 SGHDN, CDR2 FVKESK. V was clipped by 3 bases and J by 1 base, with 9 bases between them. This chain's CDR3 is CASSQLDLQETQYF. In DNA, the CDR3 is TGTGCCAGCAGCCAGTTAGATCTCCAAGAGACCCAGTACTTC.

J is TRBJ1-4 and V is TRBV15; 8 nucleotides agree with TRBD1. This CDR3 contains 16 residues. Germline CDR1 LNHNV, CDR2 YYDKDF (reference sequence). The V and J ends lost 2 bases and 4 bases, in that order; junction bases with no gene match: 6. For the CDR3, the DNA is TGTGCCACCAGCAGATCTCCGGGACAGGTTAATGAAAAACTGTTTTTT. It yields the protein CATSRSPGQVNEKLFF.